What follows are 27 T cell receptor beta chains derived from one specimen sequenced in a study of blood T cells in healthy people across ages. Sample-barcoded 5' priming and a J-beta primer mix drove a second PCR of 7 to 11 cycles. TCRdb recomputed calls from the 5' RACE reads with MiXCR, one row per CDR3 protein. The sample consists of roughly 1,300,000 distinct CDR3 sequences, 59% of them appearing once. The sequencing input was blood. The origin of the receptors is a man in his late teens or twenties in good health.

The chain links TRBV25-1 to TRBJ2-7; D ambiguous. The CDR3 is 16 amino acids. CDR1 and CDR2 from the germline V gene are MGHDK and SYGVNS. With 0 bases removed from V and 7 bases from J, the gap between germline ends came to 19 bases. CDR3 coding DNA: TGTGCCAGCAGTGAATATAGCTTGACGGGTTCAACGGAGCAGTACTTC. Translated: CASSEYSLTGSTEQYF.

This clonotype appeared a few times. V and J are TRBV7-6 and TRBJ2-3; D is unclear. Germline V lookup: CDR1 SGHVS, CDR2 FNYEAQ. The V end was cut by 5 bases, the J end by 0 bases, with 9 bases between. This CDR3 is 14 amino acids long. This CDR3 reads CASSVITSTDTQYF. In DNA, the CDR3 is TGTGCCAGCAGCGTCATTACTAGCACAGATACGCAGTATTTT.

The rearrangement joins TRBV10-3 to TRBJ1-2; perhaps TRBD1 as D (5 bases). The CDR3 is 13 residues long. With 2 bases removed from V and 6 bases from J, the gap between germline ends came to 10 bases. CDR1 is ENHRY and CDR2 is SYGVKD in the germline V gene. In DNA, the CDR3 is TGTGCCATCAGTGAGAGAGGGGTGGATGGCTACACCTTC. This codes for CAISERGVDGYTF.

The chain combines TRBV4-2 with TRBJ2-1; D call uncertain. Germline V gene lookup returns CDR1 LGHNA and CDR2 YNFKEQ. The V gene lost 6 bases and the J gene lost 6 bases, with 9 bases spanning the gap. This CDR3 has 12 residues. CDR3 amino acids: CASRDGLNEQFF. The CDR3 nucleotides are TGTGCCAGCAGGGACGGCCTCAATGAGCAGTTCTTC.

The CDR3 loop is CSAKVASGSYEQYF. CDR3 DNA sequence: TGCAGTGCTAAAGTAGCTAGCGGCTCCTACGAGCAGTACTTC. The rearrangement joins TRBV20-1 to TRBJ2-7; 7 nucleotides agree with TRBD2. This CDR3 has 14 amino acids. Germline-derived CDR1 and CDR2 are DFQATT and SNEGSKA (reference sequence). V was clipped by 4 bases and J by 0 bases; unmatched bases: 6.

This clonotype has just a few counts. As DNA, the CDR3 is TGTGCCAGCAGCTCCCGACAGGGGGACTATGGCTACACCTTC. Translating gives CASSSRQGDYGYTF. The rearrangement links TRBV7-2 to TRBJ1-2; 9 bases agree with TRBD1. The V and J ends lost 4 bases and 3 bases, in that order; junction bases with no gene match: 3. In germline, CDR1 is SGHTA, CDR2 FQGNSA. The CDR3 runs to 14 residues.

The chain combines TRBV6-5 with TRBJ2-7; perhaps TRBD2 as D (6 bases). The ends were cut back, 2 bases at V and 0 bases at J, with 26 bases in the middle. Germline CDR1 MNHEY, CDR2 SVGAGI. The CDR3 runs to 20 residues. This chain's CDR3 is CASSYRRGRVLGDSSYEQYF. CDR3 sequence (DNA): TGTGCCAGCAGTTACCGGAGGGGCCGGGTTCTAGGGGATTCCTCCTACGAGCAGTACTTC.

This clonotype was seen more than once but under ten times. The V and J genes are TRBV7-2 and TRBJ2-1, with 14 bases aligning to TRBD2. Trimming at V came to 4 bases and at J to 9 bases, leaving 5 bases not matched to a gene. The CDR3 consists of 15 residues. Per germline, CDR1 SGHTA and CDR2 FQGNSA. The CDR3 reads CASSSSGLAGVEQFF. The CDR3 DNA reads as TGTGCCAGCAGCTCATCGGGACTAGCGGGAGTTGAGCAGTTCTTC.

Comments on this clonotype: One end of the junction does not line up with germline, which may come from a read error. The genes are TRBV12-5 and TRBJ2-1; D not certain. Looked up from germline, CDR1 is LGHNT and CDR2 is FRNRAP. The CDR3 consists of 13 residues. The DNA of the CDR3 is TGTGCTAGTGGTGTGGTTGCCTACAATGAGCAGTTCTTC. This translates into CASGVVAYNEQFF.

The chain links TRBV4-1 to TRBJ2-4, with no clear D. The length of the CDR3 is 14 residues. Germline V gene lookup returns CDR1 MGHRA and CDR2 YSYEKL. V lost 0 bases and J 9 bases, leaving 12 bases between the germline ends. CDR3 DNA sequence: TGCGCCAGCAGCCAAGATATGCAGAGAACCATTCAGTACTTC. It encodes CASSQDMQRTIQYF.

CDR3 sequence: CASTTRDRHLREQYF. The CDR3 nucleotides are TGTGCCAGCACCACCCGGGACAGACACCTTAGAGAGCAGTACTTC. The chain employs TRBV7-2 and TRBJ2-5; 7 bases align to TRBD1. CDR1 is SGHTA and CDR2 is FQGNSA in the germline V gene. V dropped 7 bases and J dropped 11; count of bases not matched to a gene: 19. The CDR3 runs to 15 residues.

The chain joins TRBV5-1 to TRBJ2-7; 7 positions agree with TRBD1. Trimming cost V 4 bases and J 3 bases; bases outside gene matches: 10. The CDR3 loop spans 15 amino acids. In germline, CDR1 is SGHRS, CDR2 YFSETQ. The CDR3 loop is CASSPSRDSGYEQYF. The CDR3, as DNA: TGCGCCAGCAGCCCTTCCCGGGACAGCGGCTACGAGCAGTACTTC.

The chain carries TRBV7-2 and TRBJ2-1, with 7 bases aligning to TRBD2. The germline V gene has CDR1 SGHTA and CDR2 FQGNSA. Unmatched junction bases numbered 12, after V lost 2 bases and J lost 8 bases. CDR3 length equals 16 residues. CDR3 sequence reads: CASSLIRLAVRDEQFF. In nucleotides, the CDR3 is TGTGCCAGCAGCTTAATTAGGCTAGCGGTGAGGGATGAGCAGTTCTTC.

The rearrangement links TRBV20-1 to TRBJ2-5; TRBD2 might be the D (5 bases). The end of the DNA aligns better with TRBJ2-7, so the J call may be wrong. The length of the CDR3 is 12 residues. Germline V gene lookup returns CDR1 DFQATT and CDR2 SNEGSKA (reference sequence). CDR3 DNA sequence: TGCAGTGCTAGAGAGAGGGATAACGAGCAGTACTTC. Translated: CSARERDNEQYF.

The chain recombines TRBV6-5 with TRBJ2-3, with D perhaps matching TRBD1 (5 bases). Germline CDR1 MNHEY, CDR2 SVGAGI. The CDR3 sequence is 14 residues long. Trimming shortened V by 2 bases and J by 6 bases, and 12 bases separated the two germline ends. In DNA, the CDR3 is TGTGCCAGCAGTTACGGGTTGTCAGGGGATACGCAGTATTTT. Protein product: CASSYGLSGDTQYF.

The rearrangement links TRBV18 to TRBJ2-3; maybe TRBD1 (6 bases). V was clipped by 5 bases and J by 4 bases, with 16 bases between them. The CDR3 length is 15 residues. Germline CDR1 and CDR2: KGHSH and LQKENI. CDR3 loop: CASSADRRVPDTQYF. The CDR3 DNA is TGTGCCAGCTCAGCGGACAGAAGGGTCCCAGATACGCAGTATTTT.

This rearrangement joins TRBV20-1 to TRBJ2-7; 15 bases are a match to TRBD2. The ends lost 6 bases at V and 11 bases at J; junction bases unmatched: 5. Germline CDR1 reads DFQATT; CDR2 reads SNEGSKA (reference sequence). The CDR3 is 12 residues long. The CDR3 DNA is TGCAGTGCCGGGACTAGCGGGGGGTTTAAGTACTTC. Residues: CSAGTSGGFKYF.

This chain uses TRBV15 with TRBJ2-7; D might be TRBD1 (6 bases). Germline loops: CDR1 LNHNV, CDR2 YYDKDF (reference sequence). Between the trimmed V and J ends, which lost 1 base and 3 bases, there was a span of 10 bases. The CDR3 has 14 amino acids. CDR3 bases: TGTGCCACCAGCAGAGTAGGGGGAGTCTACGAGCAGTACTTC. Translation gives CATSRVGGVYEQYF.

A word on this clonotype: The germline gene is not matched at one end of the junction; a read error may be the cause. The V and J genes are TRBV7-9 and TRBJ2-5, with 9 bases identical to TRBD1. The DNA end favors TRBJ2-7, so the J call may be wrong. This CDR3 is 15 amino acids long. Germline CDR1 SEHNR, CDR2 FQNEAQ (reference sequence). In nucleotides, the CDR3 is TGTGCCAGCAGCTGGGGGGACAGGGCCTCCCACGAGCAGTACTTC. The encoded protein is CASSWGDRASHEQYF.

The genes are TRBV18 and TRBJ2-1; D is unresolved. Germline-derived CDR1 and CDR2 are KGHSH and LQKENI. V lost 1 base to trimming and J lost 8 bases, with 9 bases between them. This CDR3 has 13 amino acids. CDR3: CASSPLGVDEQFF. The DNA of the CDR3 is TGTGCCAGCTCACCACTTGGGGTGGATGAGCAGTTCTTC.

The V gene is TRBV5-1, the J gene TRBJ1-1; 7 bases are a match to TRBD1. The V gene's germline CDR1 is SGHRS and CDR2 YFSETQ. The CDR3 loop spans 13 amino acids. V lost 4 bases and J lost 8; bases outside the gene matches: 8. CDR3 loop: CASSRDSTREAFF. DNA for the CDR3: TGCGCCAGCAGCCGGGACAGCACCAGGGAAGCTTTCTTT.

The V and J genes are TRBV4-1 and TRBJ1-2; 8 nucleotides line up with TRBD1. The germline V gene encodes CDR1 MGHRA and CDR2 YSYEKL. The length of the CDR3 is 15 residues. With V trimmed by 4 bases and J by 4 bases, 8 bases remained unmatched. The DNA of the CDR3 is TGCGCCAGCAGCCGAGAACAGGGGGTCGGCTATGGCTACACCTTC. Translation: CASSREQGVGYGYTF.

This chain links TRBV4-1 with TRBJ1-4; D gene ambiguous. Trimming pared 1 base from V and 5 bases from J, leaving 8 bases between. Germline V gene data show CDR1 as MGHRA and CDR2 as YSYEKL. The CDR3 consists of 14 residues. CDR3 region: CASSQVPINEKLFF. CDR3 bases: TGCGCCAGCAGCCAAGTGCCGATAAATGAAAAACTGTTTTTT.

This clonotype was seen more than once but under ten times. The chain employs TRBV29-1 and TRBJ2-5; no clear D gene. V gave up 4 bases and J gave up 0 bases, with 12 bases separating them. The germline gives CDR1 SQVTM, CDR2 ANQGSEA. CDR3 size: 14 residues. CDR3 amino acids: CSVVDTWYQETQYF. Written as DNA, the CDR3 is TGCAGCGTTGTCGACACTTGGTACCAAGAGACCCAGTACTTC.

V gene TRBV28 combines with J gene TRBJ2-7; D not certain. The CDR3 has 12 amino acids. V was pared by 6 bases and J by 3 bases, with 9 bases between. The germline V gene encodes CDR1 MDHEN and CDR2 SYDVKM. The CDR3 here is CASSLIDYEQYF. The DNA for the CDR3 is TGTGCCAGCAGCCTCATTGACTACGAGCAGTACTTC. The variable domain in full, with the rest retrieved from reference TRBV28 and TRBJ2-7, is DVKVTQSSRYLVKRTGEKVFLECVQDMDHENMFWYRQDPGLGLRLIYFSYDVKMKEKGDIPEGYSVSREKKERFSLILESASTNQTSMYLCASSLIDYEQYFGPGTRLTVT.

As for this clonotype: The junction shows a germline mismatch at one end, possibly a read error. The chain carries TRBV29-1 and TRBJ1-1, with D uncertain. In germline, CDR1 is SQVTM, CDR2 ANQGSEA. The CDR3 totals 14 residues. The CDR3 DNA is TGCAGCCTTAGGAAACCCGATTTGAGCACTGAAGCTTCCTTT. Residues: CSLRKPDLSTEASF.

Remarks on this clonotype: A read error may account for a junction end that differs from germline. As DNA, the CDR3 is TGCGCCAGCAGGCACAGGTCCAGTAACTATGACTACACCTTC. Translating gives CASRHRSSNYDYTF. The chain couples TRBV4-3 to TRBJ1-2; tentatively, D is TRBD1 (5 bases). CDR1 is LGHNA, CDR2 YSLEER, per germline. CDR3 size: 14 residues.